A selection of T cell receptor beta chains follows, all from one sample in a study of regulatory T cells in long-lasting Graves disease. TCRdb used MiXCR to reprocess the multiplex PCR reads, holding one entry per CDR3 protein. The sample includes hundreds of thousands of distinct CDR3 sequences, roughly 16% seen only once; the top ten take about 20%. These data are also associated with another study on T cells in Graves' hyperthyroidism and ophthalmopathy.

The sample here was peripheral blood mononuclear cells (PBMCs), taken at new diagnosis, from a patient treated with antithyroid drugs. These receptor sequences come from a woman in her thirties with Graves disease. Each CDR3 is given with its conserved first and last residue. D genes are given only for firm matches. Size tells how often a clone was seen (once, few, many) or the class of an expanded clone, and some rows leave it out.

v_call	clone_size	j_call	d_call	cdr3_aa	cdr3_nt
TRBV13	NA	TRBJ2-7	TRBD2	CASSRGLAGVLSYEQYF	TGTGCCAGCAGCAGGGGACTAGCGGGAGTTTTATCCTACGAGCAGTACTTC
TRBV27	NA	TRBJ1-2	TRBD1	CASSLGQGASGYTF	TGTGCCAGCAGTTTGGGACAGGGGGCGAGTGGCTACACCTTC
TRBV28	few	TRBJ2-2	NA	CASSIGTERTTGELFF	TGTGCCAGCAGTATAGGGACGGAGAGAACCACCGGGGAGCTGTTTTTT
TRBV19	NA	TRBJ2-5	NA	CASSIAGGINTEFSEQETQYF	TGTGCCAGTAGTATCGCCGGAGGTATTAATACTGAATTTAGTGAACAAGAGACCCAGTACTTC
TRBV30	NA	TRBJ1-2	NA	CAWSAEAARPGYTF	TGTGCCTGGAGTGCCGAGGCGGCCAGGCCGGGCTACACCTTC
TRBV20-1	many	TRBJ2-3	NA	CSARGGSAGTDTQYF	TGCAGTGCTAGAGGGGGGAGTGCTGGCACAGATACGCAGTATTTT
TRBV7-2	many	TRBJ1-4	NA	CASSLGIWNEKLFF	TGTGCCAGCAGCTTAGGGATATGGAATGAAAAACTGTTTTTT
TRBV7-9	many	TRBJ2-1	NA	CASSLIELAAYNEQFF	TGTGCCAGCAGCTTAATAGAGTTAGCTGCCTACAATGAGCAGTTCTTC
TRBV9	many	TRBJ1-4	NA	CASSVGTRNEKLFF	TGTGCCAGCAGCGTTGGGACAAGGAATGAAAAACTGTTTTTT
TRBV6-1	many	TRBJ2-5	NA	CASSPTNGRQETQYF	TGTGCCAGCAGTCCTACCAACGGACGTCAGGAGACCCAGTACTTC
TRBV7-8	many	TRBJ2-7	TRBD2	CASSLPAGAYEQYF	TGTGCCAGCAGCTTACCCGCGGGGGCCTACGAGCAGTACTTC
TRBV7-2	many	TRBJ2-7	NA	CASSLPTNYEQYF	TGTGCCAGCAGCTTGCCGACAAACTACGAGCAGTACTTC
TRBV28	many	TRBJ2-1	TRBD2	CASNSGRGMYEQFF	TGTGCCAGCAATAGCGGGAGGGGTATGTATGAGCAGTTCTTC
TRBV19	few	TRBJ2-1	NA	CASRGGNRSYNEQFF	TGTGCCAGCCGCGGCGGGAACCGTTCCTACAATGAGCAGTTCTTC
TRBV14	few	TRBJ2-6	NA	CASSPQWGANVLTF	TGTGCCAGCAGCCCGCAGTGGGGGGCCAACGTCCTGACTTTC
TRBV6-5	many	TRBJ2-7	NA	CASSYSGGLREQYF	TGTGCCAGCAGTTATTCGGGTGGACTCCGCGAGCAGTACTTC
TRBV27	many	TRBJ2-7	NA	CASSLTPRREQYF	TGTGCCAGCAGTCTCACCCCTCGTCGGGAGCAGTACTTC
TRBV7-3	many	TRBJ2-1	NA	CASSLSRTDEQFF	TGTGCCAGCAGCTTAAGCCGGACAGATGAGCAGTTCTTC
TRBV6-1	many	TRBJ1-2	NA	CASSVNTYGYTF	TGTGCCAGCAGTGTGAATACATATGGCTACACCTTC
TRBV14	few	TRBJ1-6	NA	CASSQDGFYNSPLHF	TGTGCCAGCAGCCAAGACGGCTTCTATAATTCACCCCTCCACTTT
TRBV20-1	few	TRBJ2-7	TRBD2	CSAPLGGSYEQYF	TGCAGTGCTCCTTTGGGAGGGTCCTACGAGCAGTACTTC
TRBV6-1	many	TRBJ2-7	TRBD2	CASRSGGIQRHTYEQYF	TGTGCCAGCAGAAGCGGGGGGATTCAAAGACATACCTACGAGCAGTACTTC
TRBV7-2	many	TRBJ2-3	NA	CASSFPFGQSDTQYF	TGTGCCAGCAGCTTTCCCTTCGGACAGTCAGATACGCAGTATTTT
TRBV20-1	many	TRBJ1-1	NA	CSAGMGKGVLTTEAFF	TGCAGTGCAGGCATGGGGAAAGGGGTCTTGACCACTGAAGCTTTCTTT
TRBV20-1	many	TRBJ1-6	NA	CSAKWITSNSPLHF	TGCAGTGCCAAGTGGATTACCAGTAATTCACCCCTCCACTTT
TRBV7-9	many	TRBJ1-1	TRBD1	CASSKQGGVTEAFF	TGTGCCAGCAGCAAACAGGGGGGAGTCACTGAAGCTTTCTTT
TRBV12-3/TRBV12-4	few	TRBJ2-7	NA	CASSFEGQLREIPYEQYF	TGTGCCAGCAGTTTCGAAGGACAGTTAAGGGAGATTCCCTACGAGCAGTACTTC
TRBV20-1	many	TRBJ2-7	TRBD2	CSLSGRNTYEQYF	TGCAGCCTTAGCGGGAGGAACACCTACGAGCAGTACTTC
TRBV2	many	TRBJ2-3	NA	CASSSTGFGTDTQYF	TGTGCCAGCAGTAGCACGGGCTTCGGCACAGATACGCAGTATTTT
TRBV30	NA	TRBJ1-5	NA	CAWSLPGHYSNQPQHF	TGTGCCTGGAGTCTCCCAGGGCATTATAGCAATCAGCCCCAGCATTTT
TRBV7-3	NA	TRBJ2-5	TRBD2	CARGPGTSGSGETQYF	TGTGCCAGGGGCCCCGGGACTAGCGGGAGTGGTGAGACCCAGTACTTC
TRBV20-1	many	TRBJ2-5	TRBD2	CSARALTSGGQETQYF	TGCAGTGCTAGAGCCCTGACTAGCGGGGGCCAAGAGACCCAGTACTTC
TRBV5-1	NA	TRBJ2-3	TRBD2	CASSLPAGGSTDTQYF	TGCGCCAGCAGCTTGCCGGCGGGAGGTAGCACAGATACGCAGTATTTT
TRBV20-1	many	TRBJ2-3	TRBD1	CSAPGQLTDTQYF	TGCAGTGCTCCGGGACAGCTCACAGATACGCAGTATTTT
TRBV6-1	many	TRBJ1-1	NA	CASKTEFSEAFF	TGTGCCAGCAAGACGGAGTTCTCTGAAGCTTTCTTT
TRBV19	few	TRBJ1-1	TRBD1	CASSPNGRGPGENTEAFF	TGTGCCAGTAGTCCCAACGGGAGGGGGCCGGGTGAAAACACTGAAGCTTTCTTT
TRBV4-1	NA	TRBJ2-2	NA	CASSQTLGELFF	TGCGCCAGCAGCCAAACGCTCGGGGAGCTGTTTTTT
TRBV11-2	few	TRBJ2-2	TRBD2	CASSLSGNPIRGGELFF	TGTGCCAGCAGCTTAAGCGGGAACCCAATACGGGGCGGGGAGCTGTTTTTT
TRBV18	few	TRBJ2-5	TRBD1	CASSGGQGRVETQYF	TGTGCCAGCTCAGGAGGACAGGGGCGCGTGGAGACCCAGTACTTC
TRBV12-3/TRBV12-4	many	TRBJ1-2	NA	CASSLDGYTF	TGTGCCAGCAGTTTAGATGGCTACACCTTC
TRBV28	many	TRBJ1-1	NA	CASSYNIGGGNTEAFF	TGTGCCAGCAGTTACAATATTGGGGGCGGGAACACTGAAGCTTTCTTT
TRBV5-4	NA	TRBJ1-1	TRBD1	CASSSPGQGLSEAFF	TGTGCCAGCAGCTCCCCGGGACAGGGGCTTTCTGAAGCTTTCTTT
TRBV11-2	many	TRBJ2-5	NA	CASSPLPETQYF	TGTGCCAGCAGCCCCCTCCCGGAGACCCAGTACTTC
TRBV28	many	TRBJ2-7	NA	CASGRTDPYEQYF	TGTGCCAGCGGAAGGACGGACCCCTACGAGCAGTACTTC
TRBV28	many	TRBJ2-1	NA	CASSLVAELYNEQFF	TGTGCCAGCAGTTTAGTAGCGGAGCTATACAATGAGCAGTTCTTC
TRBV7-2	many	TRBJ2-5	NA	CASSLSGWQETQYF	TGTGCCAGCAGCTTGAGCGGGTGGCAAGAGACCCAGTACTTC
TRBV29-1	NA	TRBJ2-7	NA	CSASLTSSSYEQYF	TGCAGCGCGTCCCTGACAAGTTCCTCCTACGAGCAGTACTTC
TRBV9	NA	TRBJ1-4	NA	CASSQGTGATNEKLFF	TGTGCCAGCAGCCAAGGGACGGGAGCAACTAATGAAAAACTGTTTTTT
TRBV12-3/TRBV12-4	many	TRBJ2-2	NA	CASSFSWEELFF	TGTGCCAGCAGTTTCTCTTGGGAGGAGCTGTTTTTT
TRBV7-2	many	TRBJ1-2	NA	CASSSHHPSDPYGYTF	TGTGCCAGCAGCTCCCACCATCCATCTGACCCGTATGGCTACACCTTC
TRBV7-2	many	TRBJ2-5	TRBD1	CASSPTTWTGRQTQYF	TGTGCCAGCAGCCCAACCACCTGGACAGGGCGTCAGACCCAGTACTTC
TRBV24-1	NA	TRBJ2-3	TRBD2	CATSLGLAQYPYTDTQYF	TGTGCCACTTCTCTAGGACTAGCCCAATACCCATACACAGATACGCAGTATTTT